Given below is one T cell receptor beta chain in context. The junction differs from germline at one of its ends, possibly a read error. The library came from three nested PCR rounds adapted from ARM-PCR protocols. TCRdb ran MiXCR on the multiplex PCR reads and lists one entry per CDR3 protein. The table shows roughly 65,000 distinct CDR3 sequences, with approximately 63% occurring only once. The germline V gene has CDR1 MNHNS and CDR2 SASEGT. The CDR3 extends over 13 amino acids. The template was RNA from unsorted bulk tissue. These data are taken from a study of tumor and adjacent non-tumor tissue in lung cancer.

This rearrangement joins TRBV6-1 to TRBJ1-2; a weak D match, TRBD1 (5 bases). Material for sequencing was lung tumor tissue. The sequence came from a man between 50 and 59 years old with non-small cell lung cancer. CDR3 in DNA: TGTGCCGACAGTGAAATGGATTTAGGCGGCTGCACCTTC. Translating it yields CADSEMDLGGCTF.